This T cell receptor (beta chain) emerged from a study of cytomegalovirus exposure and HLA in healthy donors. Note on this clone: The antigen is undetermined.

Germline V gene data show CDR1 as SGHRS and CDR2 as YFSETQ. The CDR3 is 14 residues long. Deletions cut 4 bases from V and 2 bases from J, with 12 bases between. Study-level results: Because they were indistinguishable, some V segments, including TRBV6-2 and TRBV6-3, were excluded. A later analysis found TCR association rates differed by HLA locus, highest for DRB1 and lowest for HLA-C. Later, an analysis found that common viral pathogens appeared to be linked with several of the most significant clusters. Some public TCRs appeared in many individuals, while most sequences were rare.

PCR used 60 Vbeta primers and 13 Jbeta primers. The protocol was immunoSEQ multiplex PCR, while the TCRdb copy is restricted to in-frame clones and leaves out a portion. The data show about 240,000 clones, around 80% seen once. Sequencing was done on a sample of PBMCs. The chain has TRBV5-1 and TRBJ1-1; possibly TRBD1 for D (6 bases). The receptor was derived from a woman aged 55-70 years in good health and CMV-seropositive. CDR3 nucleotides: TGCGCCAGCAGCGCCCACAGGGACAACACTGAAGCTTTCTTT. It translates to CASSAHRDNTEAFF.